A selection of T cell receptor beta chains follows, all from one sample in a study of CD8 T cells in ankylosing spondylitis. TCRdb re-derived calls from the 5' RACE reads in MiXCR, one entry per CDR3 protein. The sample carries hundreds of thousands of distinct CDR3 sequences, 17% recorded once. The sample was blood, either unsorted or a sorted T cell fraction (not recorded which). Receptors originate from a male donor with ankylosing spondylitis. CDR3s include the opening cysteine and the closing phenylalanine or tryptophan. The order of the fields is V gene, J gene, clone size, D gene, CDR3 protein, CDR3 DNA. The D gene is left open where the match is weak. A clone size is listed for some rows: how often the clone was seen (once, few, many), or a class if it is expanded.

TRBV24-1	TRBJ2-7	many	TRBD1	CATSDSGTGGYEQYF	TGTGCCACCAGTGATTCCGGGACAGGGGGCTACGAGCAGTACTTC
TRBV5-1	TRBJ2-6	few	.	CASSFNGAGANVLTF	TGCGCCAGCAGCTTTAATGGGGCTGGGGCCAACGTCCTGACTTTC
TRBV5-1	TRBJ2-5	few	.	CASSLGAGGYQETQYF	TGCGCCAGCAGCTTGGGGGCAGGCGGGTACCAAGAGACCCAGTACTTC
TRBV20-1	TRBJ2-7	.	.	CSASGRRSPGTNEQYF	TGCAGTGCCAGCGGACGGAGAAGTCCGGGTACCAACGAGCAGTACTTC
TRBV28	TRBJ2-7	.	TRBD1	CASSSAGTGSPEQYF	TGTGCCAGCAGTTCAGCCGGGACAGGGTCTCCCGAGCAGTACTTC
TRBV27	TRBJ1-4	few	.	CASRLQGTNEKLFF	TGTGCCAGCAGGTTACAGGGAACTAATGAAAAACTGTTTTTT
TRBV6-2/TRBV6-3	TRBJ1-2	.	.	CASSRGGRYTF	TGTGCCAGCAGCCGGGGTGGACGCTACACCTTC
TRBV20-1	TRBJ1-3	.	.	CSAPLREPSGNTIYF	TGCAGTGCTCCTTTGAGAGAACCCTCTGGAAACACCATATATTTT
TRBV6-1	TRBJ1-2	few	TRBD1	CASSAPGQGTGYTF	TGTGCCAGCAGTGCGCCGGGACAGGGGACTGGCTACACCTTC
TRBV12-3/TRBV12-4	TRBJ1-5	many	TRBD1	CASSLDRYQPQHF	TGCGCCAGCAGCTTGGACAGGTATCAGCCCCAGCATTTT
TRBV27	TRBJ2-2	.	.	CASSSSPDRRGFGELFF	TGTGCCAGCAGTTCCTCACCCGACAGGAGGGGGTTCGGGGAGCTGTTTTTT
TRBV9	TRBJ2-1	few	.	CASSVGPSYLSYNEQFF	TGTGCCAGCAGCGTAGGGCCCAGCTACCTTTCCTACAATGAGCAGTTCTTC
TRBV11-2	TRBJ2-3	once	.	CASSPRTKHGSPSTDTQYF	TGTGCCAGCAGCCCGAGGACTAAGCACGGATCCCCCAGCACAGATACGCAGTATTTT
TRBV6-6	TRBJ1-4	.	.	CASRRDTSEKLFF	TGTGCCAGCAGAAGGGACACCTCTGAAAAACTGTTTTTT
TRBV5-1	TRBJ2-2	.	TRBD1	CASSPPRTGTGELFF	TGCGCCAGCAGCCCTCCCCGGACAGGGACCGGGGAGCTGTTTTTT
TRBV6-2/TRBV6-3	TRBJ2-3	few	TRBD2	CASSQRDRSDTQYF	TGTGCCAGCAGTCAGCGGGATAGGTCAGATACGCAGTATTTT
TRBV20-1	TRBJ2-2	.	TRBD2	CSARPGTSTGELFF	TGCAGTGCAAGACCCGGGACTAGCACCGGGGAGCTGTTTTTT
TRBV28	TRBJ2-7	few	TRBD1	CASSRQGGNYEQYF	TGTGCCAGCAGTCGACAGGGTGGCAACTACGAGCAGTACTTC
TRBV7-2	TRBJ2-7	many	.	CASRGQGYEQYF	TGTGCCAGCAGGGGGCAGGGTTACGAGCAGTACTTC
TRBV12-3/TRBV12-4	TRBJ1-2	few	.	CASSPSGQRIYGYTF	TGTGCCAGCAGTCCCTCAGGACAGCGAATCTATGGCTACACCTTC